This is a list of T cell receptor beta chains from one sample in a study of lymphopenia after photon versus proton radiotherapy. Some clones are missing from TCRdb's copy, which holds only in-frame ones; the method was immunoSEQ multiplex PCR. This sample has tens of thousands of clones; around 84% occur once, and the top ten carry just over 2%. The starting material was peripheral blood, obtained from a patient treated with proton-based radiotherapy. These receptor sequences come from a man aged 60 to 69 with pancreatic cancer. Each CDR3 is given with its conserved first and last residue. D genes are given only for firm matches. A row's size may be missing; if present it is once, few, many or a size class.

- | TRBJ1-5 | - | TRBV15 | TGTGCCACCAGCAGAGACATGGACAGACACGTTCAGCCCCAGCATTTT | CATSRDMDRHVQPQHF
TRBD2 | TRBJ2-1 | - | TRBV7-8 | TGTGCCAGCAGCCAAGAAGGGGCGGGAGGCTCCTACAATGAGCAGTTCTTC | CASSQEGAGGSYNEQFF
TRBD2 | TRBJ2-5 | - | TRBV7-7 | TGTGCTAGCAGCCTAGGACTAGCGGGGCAAGAGACCCAGTACTTC | CASSLGLAGQETQYF
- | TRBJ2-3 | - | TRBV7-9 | TGTGCCAGCAGCTTCACCGCGCTACGCACAGATACGCAGTATTTT | CASSFTALRTDTQYF
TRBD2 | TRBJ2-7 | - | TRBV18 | TGTGCCAGCTCACCCGAAATGGCGGGAGGCCTTTACGAGCAGTACTTC | CASSPEMAGGLYEQYF
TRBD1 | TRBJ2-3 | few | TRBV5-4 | TGTGCCAGCAGGAGGACAGGGCACACAGATACGCAGTATTTT | CASRRTGHTDTQYF
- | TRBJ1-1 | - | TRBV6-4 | TGTGCCAGCAGTGAGTATGGGAACACTGAAGCTTTCTTT | CASSEYGNTEAFF
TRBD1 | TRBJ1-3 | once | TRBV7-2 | TGTGCCAGCAGCCCGGGACAGACCTCTGGAAACACCATATATTTT | CASSPGQTSGNTIYF
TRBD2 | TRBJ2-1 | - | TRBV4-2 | TGTGCCAGCAGCCAAGGGACTAGCGGGGTTAATGAGCAGTTCTTC | CASSQGTSGVNEQFF
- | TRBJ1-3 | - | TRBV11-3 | TGTGCCAGCAGCCTAACAGGGAATCGAAACACCATATATTTT | CASSLTGNRNTIYF
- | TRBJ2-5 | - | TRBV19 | TGTGCCAGTAGGTCCAGCCTCCAAGAGACCCAGTACTTC | CASRSSLQETQYF
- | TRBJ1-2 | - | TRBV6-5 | TGTGCCAGCACTATTTCCCGGGACTATGGCTACACCTTC | CASTISRDYGYTF
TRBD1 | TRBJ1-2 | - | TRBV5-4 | TGTGCCAGCAGGCGCACAGGGGGCGACTATGGCTACACCTTC | CASRRTGGDYGYTF
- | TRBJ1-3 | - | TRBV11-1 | TGTGCCAGCAGCCCACCAGGGAGAGGAAACACCATATATTTT | CASSPPGRGNTIYF
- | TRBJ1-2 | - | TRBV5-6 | TGTGCCAGCAGCTGGACAGAAGCTATCGGCTACACCTTC | CASSWTEAIGYTF
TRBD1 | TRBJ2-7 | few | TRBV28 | TGTGCCAGCAGTCTAAACAATCACTCCGGGGACAGGCTCTACGAGCAGTACTTC | CASSLNNHSGDRLYEQYF
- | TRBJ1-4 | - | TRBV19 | TGTGCCAGCAGGGGAGGCAGTGAAAAACTGTTTTTT | CASRGGSEKLFF
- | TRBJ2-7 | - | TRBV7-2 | TGTGCCAGCAGCACAAGAGGGCGGAACCCCTACGAGCAGTACTTC | CASSTRGRNPYEQYF
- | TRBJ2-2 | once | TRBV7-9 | TGTGCCAGCAGCCAAGGGACCGGGGAGCTGTTTTTT | CASSQGTGELFF
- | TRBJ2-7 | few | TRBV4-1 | TGCGCCAGCAGCCAGTTCAGTGGACCCTACGAGCAGTACTTC | CASSQFSGPYEQYF
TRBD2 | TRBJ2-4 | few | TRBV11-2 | TGTGCCAGCAGCCCTGCTTCGGGGGGCAAAAACATTCAGTACTTC | CASSPASGGKNIQYF
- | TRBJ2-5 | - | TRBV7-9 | TGTGCCAGCAGCTCCAGCCAAGGAGGGAGGCAAGAGACCCAGTACTTC | CASSSSQGGRQETQYF
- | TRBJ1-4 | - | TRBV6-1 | TGTGCCAGCAGTGAACTAACAGGGAGGAGTGAAAAACTGTTTTTT | CASSELTGRSEKLFF
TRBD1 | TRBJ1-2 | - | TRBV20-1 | TGCAGTGCTAGGCGGCAGGGGGTCCTCACCTTC | CSARRQGVLTF
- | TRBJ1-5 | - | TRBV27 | TGTGCCAGCAGTCCGTGGCAGGGGTTGGGCAATCAGCCCCAGCATTTT | CASSPWQGLGNQPQHF
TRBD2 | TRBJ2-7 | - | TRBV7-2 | TGTGCCAGCAGCTTAGAGGCTAGCGGGAGAGCTCGGTACGAGCAGTACTTC | CASSLEASGRARYEQYF
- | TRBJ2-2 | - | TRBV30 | TGTGCCTGGAGTGTACTGGTTCCAGGAACCGGGGAGCTGTTTTTT | CAWSVLVPGTGELFF
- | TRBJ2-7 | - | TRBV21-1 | TGTGCCAGCAGCCCTCACCGGGGGTACGAGCAGTACTTC | CASSPHRGYEQYF
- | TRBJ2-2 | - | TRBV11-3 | TGTGCCAGCAGCTTAGGGGGCCCAAAACGAGGTAACACCGGGGAGCTGTTTTTT | CASSLGGPKRGNTGELFF
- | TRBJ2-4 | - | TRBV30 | TGTGCCTGGAGAGTAGGAGGGGGACCGATAGCCAAAAACATTCAGTACTTC | CAWRVGGGPIAKNIQYF
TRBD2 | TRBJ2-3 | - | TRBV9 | TGTGCCAGCAGCCCGGGACTAGCGGGAGGGGGGGCCACAGATACGCAGTATTTT | CASSPGLAGGGATDTQYF
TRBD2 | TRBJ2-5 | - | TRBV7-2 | TGTGCCAGCAGCCCACGGGCGGGAGGGCCAGAGACCCAGTACTTC | CASSPRAGGPETQYF
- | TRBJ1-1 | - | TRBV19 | TGTGCCAGTAGTATGGGAGGGGACCTTGAAGCTTTCTTT | CASSMGGDLEAFF
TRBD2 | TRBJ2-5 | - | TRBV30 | TGTGCCTGGAGTTCCCCACTAGCGGGAGGTGTATTAGGTTGGCAGTACTTC | CAWSSPLAGGVLGWQYF
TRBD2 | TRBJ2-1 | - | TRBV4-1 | TGCGCCAGCAGCCAAGAAGGGGGGGGACTAGCGGGAGATCCGCGGCAGTTCTTC | CASSQEGGGLAGDPRQFF
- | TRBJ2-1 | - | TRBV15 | TGTGCCACCAGCAGGGGTTACAATGAGCAGTTCTTC | CATSRGYNEQFF
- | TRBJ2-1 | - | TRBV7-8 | TGTGCCAGCAGCTTAGTCGGCGGCACCCAGTACAATGAGCAGTTCTTC | CASSLVGGTQYNEQFF
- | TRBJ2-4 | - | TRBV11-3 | TGTGCCAGCAGCAAAGGGGGGGACAAAAACATTCAGTACTTC | CASSKGGDKNIQYF
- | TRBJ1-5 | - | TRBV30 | TGTGCCTGGACAGGGACACAGAATCAGCCCCAGCATTTT | CAWTGTQNQPQHF
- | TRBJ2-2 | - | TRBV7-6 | TGTGCCAGCAGCCCCAGTGTGGGATCGAACACCGGGGAGCTGTTTTTT | CASSPSVGSNTGELFF
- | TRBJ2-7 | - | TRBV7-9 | TGTGCCAGCAGCTTCCCCCGGACAAGCTACGAGCAGTACTTC | CASSFPRTSYEQYF
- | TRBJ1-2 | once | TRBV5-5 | TGTGCCAGCAGCTTGGCCGACTATGGCTACACCTTC | CASSLADYGYTF
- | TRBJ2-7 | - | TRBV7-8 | TGTGCCAGCAGCTTGGGATACCCCTACGAGCAGTACTTC | CASSLGYPYEQYF
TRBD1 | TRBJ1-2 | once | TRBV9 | TGTGCCAGCAGCGCCGGACAGGGAGTGGGAGGCTACACCTTC | CASSAGQGVGGYTF
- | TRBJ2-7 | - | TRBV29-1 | TGCAGCGTTGGTCTTAATAGAGGTAGCTCCTACGAGCAGTACTTC | CSVGLNRGSSYEQYF
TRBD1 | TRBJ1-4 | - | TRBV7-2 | TGTGCCAGCAGCCGCCTCGGACAGGGGTTTGAAAAACTGTTTTTT | CASSRLGQGFEKLFF
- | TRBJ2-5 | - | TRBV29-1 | TGCAGCGTTGAAGGCGGCCAAGAGACCCAGTACTTC | CSVEGGQETQYF
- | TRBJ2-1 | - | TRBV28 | TGTGCCAGCATTGCAACTGGCTACAATGAGCAGTTCTTC | CASIATGYNEQFF
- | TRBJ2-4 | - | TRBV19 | TGTGCCAGTAGTATAGGCACATGGGGCAGGGAGGAAAACATTCAGTACTTC | CASSIGTWGREENIQYF
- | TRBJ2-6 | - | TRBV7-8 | TGTGCCAGCAGCTTAAATGGAGGGTTCGGCCGCTCTGGGGCCAACGTCCTGACTTTC | CASSLNGGFGRSGANVLTF
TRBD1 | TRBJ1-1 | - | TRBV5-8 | TGTGCCAGCAGCGCGGGGACAGGGCGCGGAACTGAAGCTTTCTTT | CASSAGTGRGTEAFF
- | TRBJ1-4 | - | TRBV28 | TGTGCCAGCAGTTGGGGGGGGGAAAAACTGTTTTTT | CASSWGGEKLFF
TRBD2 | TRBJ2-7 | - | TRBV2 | TGTGCCAGCAAGGGCGGGAGCTCCTACGAGCAGTACTTC | CASKGGSSYEQYF